The following is a T cell receptor (beta chain) sequence with its context. The record originates from a study of blood T cell repertoires in COVID-19. Turning to the study itself: The United States, Italy and Spain were the sources of the acute and convalescent COVID-19 samples. T cells, B-cell-depleted T cells, or PBMCs supplied cDNA or gDNA.

Trimming shortened V by 0 bases and J by 5 bases, and 11 bases separated the two germline ends. There are 14 residues in the CDR3. The germline V gene has CDR1 SGDLS and CDR2 YYNGEE. Authors' methods: By means of reference gene primer amplification, nucleated cell counts were estimated. Only in-frame clones appear in the TCRdb table, and some are missing; sequencing was by immunoSEQ multiplex PCR. Clone size and the V and J calls come from that table; the DNA yielded D and trimming. The table includes 150,000 to 200,000 clones, roughly 77% detected once. Sequenced: peripheral blood. This chain joins TRBV9 and TRBJ2-5; a possible D gene is TRBD2 (5 bases). This clonotype was obtained from a man between 65 and 85 years old with active or convalescent COVID-19. CDR3 sequence reads: CASSVDRGSETQYF. CDR3 bases: TGTGCCAGCAGCGTAGACAGAGGGAGCGAGACCCAGTACTTC.